This T cell receptor beta chain stems from a study of pediatric ulcerative colitis. Overall study results and limits: Ulcerative colitis patients shared more blood-rectal clones than controls. Acute severe colitis showed lower rectal diversity from clonal expansions.

This CDR3 has 15 amino acids. The germline V gene encodes CDR1 KGHSH and CDR2 LQKENI. V gave up 6 bases and J gave up 5 bases; unmatched junction bases: 9. Only in-frame clones appear in the TCRdb table, and some are missing; sequencing was by immunoSEQ multiplex PCR. In the table there are around 64,000 clones, 70% to 85% of which are singletons. Only a few counts were recorded for this clone. The antigen remains unidentified. The sequencing input was blood. The clonotype comes from a boy aged 5 to 17 with moderate ulcerative colitis. The genes are TRBV18 and TRBJ2-2; 7 bases are a match to TRBD2. The CDR3 reads CASSVTSDSTGELFF. The CDR3 region has the DNA TGTGCCAGCTCTGTTACTAGCGACTCGACCGGGGAGCTGTTTTTT.